This T cell receptor beta chain was retrieved from a study of blood T cell repertoires in COVID-19 (dated by TCRdb to the early 2020s). For context, the study as a whole: Samples covering the acute and convalescent phases of COVID-19 were provided by collaborators in the United States, Italy and Spain. The prospective study material was composed of cDNA or gDNA derived from T cells, B-cell-depleted T cells, or PBMCs. The dataset comprised deeply sampled blood TCRbeta repertoires from subjects exposed to, actively infected with, or recovered from COVID-19. The repertoires were made available in a free public database intended to serve as a resource for research on the immune response to SARS-CoV-2. The samples were drawn from two sources: the first 160 participants of the ongoing ImmuneRACE study, and 1,254 subjects contributed by 6 global collaborators. A de-identified subject ID, COVID-19 status, age in years and sex were almost always included in the sample metadata. Where available, HLA class I and class II types were obtained from metadata supplied by the sample provider rather than from assay-based typing.

About this clone: What antigen it recognizes has not been identified. No per-base quality is available; no much larger clone lies one base away.

Results and caveats for the whole study, not just this receptor: How much clinical and demographic metadata was included differed by source and by participant, and the metadata was provided uncurated.

At the junction V is shortened by 4 bases and J by 7 bases; bases outside the gene matches: 9. Its CDR3 holds 15 amino acids, cysteine through phenylalanine. CDR3 DNA is the only sequence kept; it has 45 bases, read in frame from the first base. From a lookup of the germline V gene, CDR1 and CDR2 are MGHRA and YSYEKL. Each collaborating institution followed its own protocols to collect whole blood in K2EDTA tubes. For TCRbeta analysis, collaborators shipped samples in one of three forms: frozen whole blood, isolated PBMCs, or DNA extracted from either of those sample types. The immunoSEQ Assay, a bias-controlled multiplex PCR, was used to amplify TCRbeta CDR3 regions from genomic DNA. As for the authors' bioinformatics: Within the assay, amplification of reference gene primers was used to estimate how many nucleated cells each sample contained. Sequence reads were collapsed and filtered to measure the absolute abundance of every unique TCRbeta CDR3 rearrangement. For each sample, productive Simpson clonality was calculated as the square root of Simpson's diversity index over productive rearrangements. TCRdb provides this immuneACCESS table in a form limited to in-frame rearrangements. Some clones are lacking; in checked studies, under half of them reflect an unresolved V gene, and why the rest are absent is not known. V, J and clone size are taken as reported in that table, and D and trimming were inferred from the DNA itself. The sample profile shows tens of thousands of clones; roughly 90% of them were found once. The ten largest clones add up to 24% of the sample.

The sample was peripheral blood. The TCR comes from a human donor with active COVID-19. The donor label of this sample is uncertain. The sequence is built from TRBV4-1 and TRBJ1-4, with 7 central nucleotides matching TRBD1. The nucleotide sequence is given as TGCGCCAGCAGCCTACGGGACAGCCACATTGAAAAACTGTTTTTT. Its coded protein is CASSLRDSHIEKLFF.